A selection of T cell receptor beta chains follows, all from one sample in a study of cytomegalovirus exposure and HLA in healthy donors. The data were produced by immunoSEQ multiplex PCR, yet TCRdb's version contains in-frame clones alone and is incomplete. The sample lists roughly 300,000 clones; around 90% were seen once. Material: PBMCs. The receptors here all came from a woman aged 25 to 39 in good health and CMV-seropositive. The CDR3 runs from the conserved cysteine through the conserved F or W. Each record gives: clone size, V gene, J gene, D gene, CDR3 DNA, CDR3 protein. The D gene is left open where the match is weak. A clone size is listed for some rows: how often the clone was seen (once, few, many), or a class if it is expanded.

>-|TRBV4-2|TRBJ1-4|TRBD1
TGTGCCAGCAGCCCCGGGACAGGGGATGAAAAACTGTTTTTT
CASSPGTGDEKLFF
>-|TRBV14|TRBJ2-5|TRBD2
TGTGCCAGCAGCAGGGCTAGCGGGGGGATGTCTTCGGAGACCCAGTACTTC
CASSRASGGMSSETQYF
>-|TRBV4-3|TRBJ2-1|-
TGCGCCAGCAGCCAAGCCTACAATGAGCAGTTCTTC
CASSQAYNEQFF
>-|TRBV29-1|TRBJ2-1|-
TGCAGCGTTGGGCTAGCGGAGCAGTTCTTC
CSVGLAEQFF
>-|TRBV29-1|TRBJ2-2|-
TGCAGCGTATTGACCGGGGAGCTGTTTTTT
CSVLTGELFF
>-|TRBV7-9|TRBJ2-7|-
TGTGCCAGCAGCGCCGTAGGGGACGAGCAGTACTTC
CASSAVGDEQYF
>-|TRBV7-3|TRBJ1-1|-
TGTGCCAGCAGCTTAGTGGCAGGGAGTAACACTGAAGCTTTCTTT
CASSLVAGSNTEAFF
>-|TRBV28|TRBJ1-2|-
TGTGCCAGCAGTTCCATCTCAGGGAACGTTGCCTATGGCTACACCTTC
CASSSISGNVAYGYTF
>-|TRBV7-8|TRBJ2-7|TRBD1
TGTGCCAGCAGCTTAGGGGGGACAGGGGGCATGTACGAGCAGTACTTC
CASSLGGTGGMYEQYF
>-|TRBV6-5|TRBJ1-2|-
TGTGCCAGCAGCCTACTCACAGACCTTTATGGCTACACCTTC
CASSLLTDLYGYTF
>-|TRBV6-5|TRBJ1-6|-
TGTGCCAGCAGTCTCGTCCCCGCGGATTCACCCCTCCACTTT
CASSLVPADSPLHF
>few|TRBV27|TRBJ1-5|-
TGTGCCAGCAGTTACAGGGAAAATCAGCCCCAGCATTTT
CASSYRENQPQHF
>once|TRBV5-4|TRBJ2-1|-
TGTGCCAGCAGCGCCCGACAGGCCTCCTACAATGAGCAGTTCTTC
CASSARQASYNEQFF
>-|TRBV11-2|TRBJ2-1|TRBD2
TGTGCCAGCAGCTTAGGCCCGGAGACTAGCGGGAGCCTGTTCGGTAGGTTCTTC
CASSLGPETSGSLFGRFF